This note documents a single T cell receptor beta chain sequence. Its antigen is unknown. Base qualities are not provided; no much larger clone lies one nucleotide away. This record belongs to a study (dated by TCRdb to 2022 to 2024). General study outcomes and caveats: Further investigation, including longitudinal sampling and assessment of a control group, is stated by the authors to be required.

The germline V gene specifies SNHLY as CDR1 and FYNNEI as CDR2. The V end loses 9 bases and the J end loses 0 bases, and a stretch of 11 bases separates them. Inclusive of the bounding cysteine and phenylalanine, the CDR3 is 13 residues long. CDR3 DNA only is kept here, 39 bases in frame from base 1. PBMCs were isolated from peripheral blood, and TCR beta sequencing was performed on genomic DNA from unsorted PBMCs. Survey-level sequencing on the immunoSEQ platform was used to profile TCR beta chain repertoires. The source study handled its data this way. Repertoire diversity was quantified as the inverse Simpson index, and CDR3 amino acid length spectratypes and V-J pairing frequencies were compared. To annotate clonotypes specific to SARS-CoV-2, CMV, influenza A and EBV, TCR beta CDR3 sequences were compared against VDJdb. Sourced from immuneACCESS, this table was stored by TCRdb with only in-frame sequences that have V and J called. A share of the clones is absent; for the studies checked, an unresolved V gene accounts for under half, and the remainder has no known explanation. Clonal size and the V and J genes are those of that table, whereas D and trimming came from the DNA. The sample table holds around 50,000 clones, of which 90% to 95% were seen once. The ten top clones hold about 11% of the sample.

This chain joins TRBV2 to TRBJ1-1; the D gene is perhaps TRBD1, from 5 matching bases. Sequenced material: PBMCs. The clonotype comes from a man aged 35 to 55 with rheumatoid arthritis. The DNA is as follows: TGTGCCAGTTCGACAGACTTGAACACTGAAGCTTTCTTT. The resulting protein is CASSTDLNTEAFF.